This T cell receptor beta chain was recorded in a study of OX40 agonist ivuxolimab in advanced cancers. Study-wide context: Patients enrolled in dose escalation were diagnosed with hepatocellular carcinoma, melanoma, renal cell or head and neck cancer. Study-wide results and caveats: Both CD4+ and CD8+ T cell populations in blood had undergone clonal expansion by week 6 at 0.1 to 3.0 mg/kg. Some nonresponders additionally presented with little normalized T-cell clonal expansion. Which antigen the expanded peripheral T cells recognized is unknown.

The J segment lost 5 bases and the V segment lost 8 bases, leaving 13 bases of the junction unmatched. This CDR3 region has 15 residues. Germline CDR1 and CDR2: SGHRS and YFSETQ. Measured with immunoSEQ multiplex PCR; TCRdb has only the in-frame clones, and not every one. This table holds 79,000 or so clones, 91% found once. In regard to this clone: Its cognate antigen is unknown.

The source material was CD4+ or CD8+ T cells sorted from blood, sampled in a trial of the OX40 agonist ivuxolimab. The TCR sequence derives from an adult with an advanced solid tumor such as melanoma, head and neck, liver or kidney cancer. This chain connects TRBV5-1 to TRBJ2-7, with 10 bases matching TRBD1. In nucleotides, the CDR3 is TGCGCCAGTGGGACCGGGACAGGGGCTGGGGACGAGCAGTACTTC. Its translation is CASGTGTGAGDEQYF.